Following are 17 T cell receptor beta chains from one sample sequenced in a study of CD8 T cells in ankylosing spondylitis. Whole-study results and caveats: What appeared characteristic of ankylosing spondylitis blood was a TCR beta motif of fewer than ten highly homologous variants.

One entry per CDR3 protein results from TCRdb running MiXCR on the 5' RACE reads. The profile shows 500,000 to 650,000 distinct CDR3 sequences, over 4% of them singletons. These receptors have no known antigen. The material sequenced was blood, either unsorted or a sorted T cell fraction (not recorded which). These receptors all come from a male donor with ankylosing spondylitis.

In its sample, this clonotype was seen many times. CDR3 nucleotide sequence: TGCAGTGCTACCCTGGGGGCCAGCTCCTACGAGCAGTACTTC. Its protein product is CSATLGASSYEQYF. The gene calls are TRBV20-1 and TRBJ2-7, with a tentative D call TRBD1 (6 bases). V was trimmed by 4 bases and J by 0 bases, leaving 13 bases between them. Germline V gene sequence: CDR1 DFQATT, CDR2 SNEGSKA (reference sequence). The CDR3 length is 14 residues.

This clonotype has at least ten counts. The CDR3 DNA follows: TGTGCCAGCAGCCTCCGTCTGGGTAGCTCCTACGAGCAGTACTTC. Translated: CASSLRLGSSYEQYF. The rearrangement joins TRBV4-2 to TRBJ2-7; D remains ambiguous. V was trimmed by 4 bases and J by 0 bases, leaving 13 bases between them. The CDR3 loop spans 15 amino acids. Germline V gives CDR1 LGHNA, CDR2 YNFKEQ.

This clonotype has ten or more counts. V gene TRBV20-1 combines with J gene TRBJ1-2; no clear D. Germline loops: CDR1 DFQATT, CDR2 SNEGSKA (reference sequence). The CDR3 is made up of 13 amino acids. Trimming cost V 3 bases and J 5 bases, with 13 bases left between them. CDR3 protein: CSARRGKAYGYTF. CDR3 in DNA: TGCAGTGCTAGGCGGGGAAAAGCTTATGGCTACACCTTC.

Ten or more counts support this clonotype. J is TRBJ2-7 and V is TRBV7-2; TRBD1 agrees at 9 bases. CDR1 and CDR2 from the germline V gene are SGHTA and FQGNSA. Trimming removed 3 bases from V and 0 bases from J; junction bases left unmatched: 12. The CDR3 totals 18 residues. CDR3 nucleotides: TGTGCCAGCAGCTTGGCGATTAGGGACAGGGAAGCCTCCTACGAGCAGTACTTC. This translates into CASSLAIRDREASYEQYF.

This clonotype was detected ten times or more. The germline gene is not matched at one end of the junction; a read error may be the cause. The chain couples TRBV20-1 to TRBJ2-5; TRBD2 matches 7 bases. The CDR3 extends over 16 amino acids. Per germline, CDR1 DFQATT and CDR2 SNEGSKA (reference sequence). The CDR3 DNA reads as TGCAGTGCTAGAGACCAATACTCGGGACTAAAAGAGGCCCAGTACTTC. Translating gives CSARDQYSGLKEAQYF.

This clonotype was seen many times. This chain's CDR3 is CASSQKGADEQYF. CDR3 DNA: TGCGCCAGCAGCCAAAAGGGGGCCGACGAGCAGTACTTC. V is TRBV4-3 and J is TRBJ2-7; 7 bases fit TRBD1. The CDR3 is 13 residues long. Trimming removed 2 bases from V and 5 bases from J; junction bases left unmatched: 3. The V gene's germline CDR1 is LGHNA and CDR2 YSLEER.

This clonotype occurred many times. The V call is TRBV20-1, the J call TRBJ2-1; 8 bases are a match to TRBD2. Germline-derived CDR1 and CDR2 are DFQATT and SNEGSKA (reference sequence). This CDR3 has 16 residues. After removal of 5 bases from V and 0 bases from J, the junction contained 9 bases not matched to a gene. CDR3 protein: CSALTFTSGSYNEQFF. CDR3 bases: TGCAGTGCTTTGACCTTTACTAGCGGCTCCTACAATGAGCAGTTCTTC.

This clonotype was counted at least ten times. The J gene is TRBJ2-5, the V gene TRBV7-2, with D uncertain. This CDR3 region has 11 residues. Germline lookup yields CDR1 SGHTA and CDR2 FQGNSA. Trimming shortened V by 2 bases and J by 5 bases, and 3 bases separated the two germline ends. Here the CDR3 reads CASSLWETQYF. As DNA, the CDR3 is TGTGCCAGCAGCTTATGGGAGACCCAGTACTTC.

There are many counts of this clonotype. The CDR3 bases are TGTGCCAGCAGTGGTACAGGGCCCCAGCCCCAGCATTTT. Protein: CASSGTGPQPQHF. The chain couples TRBV25-1 to TRBJ1-5; a possible D gene is TRBD1 (6 bases). This CDR3 has 13 residues. Trimming pared 4 bases from V and 7 bases from J, leaving 11 bases between. Germline CDR1 and CDR2: MGHDK and SYGVNS.

The chain uses TRBV5-1 and TRBJ2-5, with D possibly TRBD2 on 6 matching bases. Trimming stripped 0 bases from V and 3 bases from J, with 9 bases between. This CDR3 is built from 14 residues. The germline V gene encodes CDR1 SGHRS and CDR2 YFSETQ. The CDR3 DNA follows: TGCGCCAGCAGCTTGGCGGCTAGCGAAGAGACCCAGTACTTC. Encoded protein: CASSLAASEETQYF.

Ten or more counts support this clonotype. The V and J genes are TRBV27 and TRBJ2-3; D unclear. The V end lost 2 bases, the J end lost 4 bases, and 7 bases lay between the germline ends. Germline CDR1 MNHEY, CDR2 SMNVEV (reference sequence). The CDR3 totals 13 residues. The CDR3 DNA reads TGTGCCAGCAGTTTAAAGGGTCCAGATACGCAGTATTTT. It encodes CASSLKGPDTQYF.

Many counts were recorded for this clonotype. A read error may produce the germline difference seen at one junction end. This chain uses TRBV9 with TRBJ2-1; the match to TRBD2 covers 9 bases. Germline V gene sequence: CDR1 SGDLS, CDR2 YYNGEE. CDR3 length equals 11 residues. The CDR3 nucleotides are TGTGCCAGCAGCTCAGGGACTAGCTCCCAGTTC. It encodes CASSSGTSSQF. The full variable domain, in which reference TRBV9 and TRBJ2-1 provide the parts outside the CDR3, is DSGVTQTPKHLITATGQRVTLRCSPRSGDLSVYWYQQSLDQGLQFLIQYYNGEERAKGNILERFSAQQFPDLHSELNLSSLELGDSALYFCASSSGTSSQFGPGTRLTVL.

Ten or more counts support this clonotype. This chain connects TRBV10-3 to TRBJ2-3, with a weak D call TRBD1 (5 bases). Germline CDR1 reads ENHRY; CDR2 reads SYGVKD. Trimming took off 2 bases at V and 11 bases at J, with 8 bases between the two ends. There are 11 residues in the CDR3. The CDR3 DNA follows: TGTGCCATCAGTGAGACGGACAAGCAGTATTTT. Amino acids: CAISETDKQYF.

Ten or more counts support this clonotype. This chain links TRBV5-1 with TRBJ1-6; no firm D call. The CDR3 contains 14 residues. V was cut by 1 base and J by 9 bases, with 11 bases left in between. From germline, CDR1 is SGHRS and CDR2 YFSETQ. CDR3 protein: CASSLINRGSPLHF. The CDR3, as DNA: TGCGCCAGCAGCTTGATTAATCGGGGTTCACCCCTCCACTTT.

J is TRBJ1-1 and V is TRBV3-1; possibly TRBD1 for D (5 bases). V lost 0 bases and J lost 5, with 13 bases in between. The V gene's germline CDR1 is LGHDT and CDR2 YNNKEL (reference sequence). CDR3 length equals 15 residues. CDR3 nucleotides: TGTGCCAGCAGCCAAGAGAGACGGGGGGGGACTGAAGCTTTCTTT. It is translated as CASSQERRGGTEAFF.

This clonotype was picked up many times. The chain uses TRBV29-1 and TRBJ2-5, with 8 bases lining up with TRBD2. With V trimmed by 7 bases and J by 4 bases, 8 bases remained unmatched. CDR1 and CDR2 from the germline V gene are SQVTM and ANQGSEA. The CDR3 runs to 13 residues. The CDR3 loop is CSARREVVETQYF. DNA of the CDR3: TGCAGCGCCCGGCGGGAGGTTGTAGAGACCCAGTACTTC.

At least ten counts were recorded for this clonotype. J is TRBJ2-2 and V is TRBV4-3; the D is unclear. V was pared by 0 bases and J by 3 bases, with 2 bases between. This CDR3 contains 13 residues. Germline lookup yields CDR1 LGHNA and CDR2 YSLEER. For the CDR3, the DNA is TGCGCCAGCAGCCAAGATTACACCGGGGAGCTGTTTTTT. Amino acid sequence: CASSQDYTGELFF.